A single sample is the source of the 10 T cell receptor beta chains below, sequenced in a study of T-cell reconstitution after alpha-beta-depleted transplantation in children. Library preparation (for TCRbeta) was performed with unique molecular identifiers. TCRdb fed the PCR reads into MiXCR, producing one record per CDR3 protein. The sample records approximately 350,000 distinct CDR3 sequences, roughly 15% being singletons. Sequencing was performed on PBMCs, taken from the stem cell graft. The origin of the receptors is a human donor who donated a stem cell graft to a child with Fanconi anemia.

Many counts were recorded for this clonotype. This chain connects TRBV12-3 or TRBV12-4 to TRBJ2-3; a weak D match, TRBD2 (5 bases). With 7 bases removed from V and 5 bases from J, the gap between germline ends came to 19 bases. The CDR3 runs to 15 residues. CDR3 residues: CASNPTWGGGDTQYF. CDR3 coding DNA: TGTGCCAGCAATCCGACCTGGGGTGGAGGAGATACGCAGTATTTT.

This clonotype appeared a few times. This chain links TRBV10-2 with TRBJ2-2; D remains unclear. Germline V CDR1 and CDR2: WSHSY, SAAADI. Trimming cost V 2 bases and J 2 bases, with 3 bases left between them. This CDR3 spans 13 amino acids. CDR3: CASSERNTGELFF. The CDR3 coding sequence is TGCGCCAGCAGTGAGAGAAACACCGGGGAGCTGTTTTTT.

This clonotype was picked up many times. The CDR3 nucleotides read TGTGCCAGCAGTCACCCACTTGGGGGGTTCACCGGGGAGCTGTTTTTT. It yields the protein CASSHPLGGFTGELFF. This sequence joins TRBV6-2 or TRBV6-3 and TRBJ2-2, with D possibly matching TRBD2 (6 bases). Trimming cost V 5 bases and J 4 bases, with 17 bases left between them. The CDR3 extends over 16 amino acids. Per germline, CDR1 MNHEY and CDR2 SVGEGT.

The rearrangement links TRBV7-2 to TRBJ1-2; D is perhaps TRBD1 (6 bases). Germline CDR1 and CDR2: SGHTA and FQGNSA. The V end lost 8 bases, the J end lost 2 bases, and 12 bases lay between the germline ends. The CDR3 has 13 residues. CDR3 protein: CASGDRPNYGYTF. Written as DNA, the CDR3 is TGTGCCAGCGGCGACAGGCCGAACTATGGCTACACCTTC.

The chain has TRBV18 and TRBJ1-5; 9 nucleotides align to TRBD1. CDR3 length: 16 residues. Germline loops: CDR1 KGHSH, CDR2 LQKENI. The V and J ends lost 3 bases and 4 bases, in that order; junction bases with no gene match: 7. CDR3 nucleotide sequence: TGTGCCAGCTCACCTATGACAGGGGGAATAAATCAGCCCCAGCATTTT. This gives the protein CASSPMTGGINQPQHF. The full variable domain, its missing parts supplied by reference TRBV18 and TRBJ1-5, is NAGVMQNPRHLVRRRGQEARLRCSPMKGHSHVYWYRQLPEEGLKFMVYLQKENIIDESGMPKERFSAEFPKEGPSILRIQQVVRGDSAAYFCASSPMTGGINQPQHFGDGTRLSIL.

CDR3 loop: CASSFMDRENEQFF. DNA for the CDR3: TGTGCCAGCAGTTTCATGGACAGGGAGAATGAGCAGTTCTTC. The chain links TRBV28 to TRBJ2-1; 8 bases match TRBD1. V was clipped by 3 bases and J by 7 bases; unmatched bases: 5. Germline V gene lookup returns CDR1 MDHEN and CDR2 SYDVKM. The CDR3 runs to 14 residues.

This clonotype was seen many times. This chain uses TRBV20-1 with TRBJ1-1, with 7 bases identical to TRBD1. From germline, CDR1 is DFQATT and CDR2 SNEGSKA (reference sequence). The V and J ends lost 3 bases and 2 bases, in that order; junction bases with no gene match: 3. The CDR3 length is 13 residues. CDR3 nucleotide sequence: TGCAGTGCTAGCCGGGACAGCAACACTGAAGCTTTCTTT. The encoded protein is CSASRDSNTEAFF.

The genes are TRBV10-3 and TRBJ2-2; perhaps TRBD1 as D (6 bases). The CDR3 loop spans 14 amino acids. CDR1 and CDR2 from the germline V gene are ENHRY and SYGVKD. The germline V and J ends were trimmed by 6 bases and 10 bases, with 18 bases remaining between them. In DNA, the CDR3 is TGTGCCATCAGACAGGGTGGGGGATCCGAGGAGCTGTTTTTT. It translates to CAIRQGGGSEELFF.

Turning to this clonotype: This may arise from a read error, as a much more abundant clone is one base away. V and J are TRBV20-1 and TRBJ1-6; D unresolved. V was cut by 3 bases and J by 8 bases, with 8 bases left in between. CDR1 and CDR2 (germline): DFQATT, SNEGSKA (reference sequence). CDR3 size: 12 residues. CDR3 amino acids: CSARVNHSPLHF. CDR3 sequence (DNA): TGCAGTGCTAGGGTCAATCATTCACCCCTCCACTTT.

J is TRBJ2-1 and V is TRBV18; TRBD1 aligns across 8 bases. V was clipped by 1 base and J by 4 bases; unmatched bases: 6. CDR1 KGHSH and CDR2 LQKENI come from the germline V gene. The CDR3 sequence is 16 residues long. The CDR3 region is CASSPRGTGLYNEQFF. The CDR3 DNA is TGTGCCAGCTCACCACGTGGGACAGGATTGTACAATGAGCAGTTCTTC.